These 30 T cell receptor beta chains were sequenced from one sample in a study of CD8+ T cells in alopecia areata. Treatment described: oral pan-JAK inhibitor, 5-10 mg twice daily. cDNA reverse transcribed from extracted RNA served as the sequencing template. Profiled with immunoSEQ multiplex PCR; TCRdb holds only in-frame clones, not every one. Here the sample spans 85,000 to 110,000 clones, over 75% being singletons. The material was CD8+ T cells sorted from blood, obtained between weeks 30 and 35, from a patient treated with tofacitinib. All receptors derive from a human donor with alopecia areata.

V and J are TRBV5-6 and TRBJ1-2; the match to TRBD1 covers 7 bases. Germline V gives CDR1 SGHDT, CDR2 YYEEEE. There are 16 residues in the CDR3. V dropped 4 bases and J dropped 2; count of bases not matched to a gene: 11. Written as DNA, the CDR3 is TGTGCCAGCAGCCCCATGACAGGGTATCTGAACTATGGCTACACCTTC. This sequence encodes CASSPMTGYLNYGYTF.

The chain combines TRBV14 with TRBJ2-2; D is undetermined. Trimming shortened V by 3 bases and J by 0 bases, and 2 bases separated the two germline ends. Germline V gene lookup returns CDR1 SGHDN and CDR2 FVKESK. CDR3 length: 13 amino acids. The CDR3 nucleotides read TGTGCCAGCAGCCACGCGAACACCGGGGAGCTGTTTTTT. It specifies CASSHANTGELFF.

The chain has TRBV15 and TRBJ2-6; D possibly corresponds to TRBD1 (6 bases). CDR3 length equals 17 residues. Trimming removed 0 bases from V and 0 bases from J, with 9 bases in between. Germline values: CDR1 LNHNV, CDR2 YYDKDF (reference sequence). CDR3 in amino acids: CATSRDRGYSGANVLTF. As DNA, the CDR3 is TGTGCCACCAGCAGAGATAGGGGGTACTCTGGGGCCAACGTCCTGACTTTC.

The J gene is TRBJ2-6, the V gene TRBV4-2; D ambiguous. Trimming removed 1 base from V and 0 bases from J, with 4 bases in between. This CDR3 contains 15 residues. Germline-derived CDR1 and CDR2 are LGHNA and YNFKEQ. The CDR3 DNA is TGTGCCAGCAGCCAAGTAAACTCTGGGGCCAACGTCCTGACTTTC. It encodes CASSQVNSGANVLTF.

This chain uses TRBV29-1 with TRBJ2-7; possibly TRBD1 or TRBD2 for D (5 bases each). This CDR3 region has 18 residues. Germline V gene sequence: CDR1 SQVTM, CDR2 ANQGSEA. With 4 bases removed from V and 6 bases from J, the gap between germline ends came to 31 bases. Here the CDR3 reads CSVVGMVRGPTMGVEQYF. The CDR3 DNA reads TGCAGCGTTGTAGGCATGGTTAGGGGCCCGACTATGGGGGTCGAGCAGTACTTC.

V usage is TRBV27 and J usage is TRBJ1-4, with D perhaps matching TRBD1 (6 bases). Per the germline V gene, CDR1 is MNHEY and CDR2 is SMNVEV (reference sequence). With 2 bases removed from V and 7 bases from J, the gap between germline ends came to 14 bases. CDR3 size: 15 residues. The CDR3 sequence is CASSLKGGVGEKLFF. The CDR3 coding sequence is TGTGCCAGCAGTTTAAAGGGGGGCGTGGGTGAAAAACTGTTTTTT.

Comments on this clone: No DNA is shown, since the ends of the CDR3 on it are uncertain; the CDR3 is the one TCRdb lists. This CDR3 reads CASSDFRGVTDTQYF. V gene TRBV2 combines with J gene TRBJ2-3; the table's TRBD2 call for D was not verified on the DNA. 15 amino acids form the CDR3, both terminal residues included. Germline V lookup: CDR1 SNHLY, CDR2 FYNNEI.

The chain is built from TRBV7-3 and TRBJ2-3; 7 nucleotides align to TRBD2. The CDR3 contains 18 residues. V lost 2 bases and J lost 4; bases outside the gene matches: 15. Looked up from germline, CDR1 is SGHTA and CDR2 is FQGTGA. The chain's CDR3 is CASSLGPGKRGSADTQYF. As DNA, the CDR3 is TGTGCCAGCAGCTTAGGCCCTGGGAAGCGGGGCTCGGCAGATACGCAGTATTTT.

This chain links TRBV25-1 with TRBJ2-1; 11 bases are shared with TRBD2. After removal of 7 bases from V and 10 bases from J, the junction contained 9 bases not matched to a gene. This CDR3 has 14 residues. CDR1 MGHDK and CDR2 SYGVNS come from the germline V gene. The CDR3 here is CASIAGLAGGEQFF. CDR3 sequence (DNA): TGTGCCAGCATCGCGGGGCTAGCGGGAGGCGAGCAGTTCTTC. Based on the CDR3 plus reference TRBV25-1 and TRBJ2-1, the full variable domain is EADIYQTPRYLVIGTGKKITLECSQTMGHDKMYWYQQDPGMELHLIHYSYGVNSTEKGDLSSESTVSRIRTEHFPLTLESARPSHTSQYLCASIAGLAGGEQFFGPGTRLTVL.

This sequence joins TRBV4-2 and TRBJ2-7; the D is unclear. Trimming stripped 2 bases from V and 4 bases from J, with 18 bases between. Germline lookup yields CDR1 LGHNA and CDR2 YNFKEQ. The CDR3 runs to 16 residues. This CDR3 reads CASSQTVGNLGYEQYF. The CDR3 DNA reads as TGTGCCAGCAGCCAAACAGTAGGGAACCTGGGGTACGAGCAGTACTTC.

CDR3 region: CASSERGGANTEAFF. The CDR3 DNA follows: TGTGCCAGCAGTGAACGGGGGGGCGCGAACACTGAAGCTTTCTTT. J is TRBJ1-1 and V is TRBV2, with D perhaps TRBD1 (6 bases). CDR3 length equals 15 residues. CDR1 SNHLY and CDR2 FYNNEI come from the germline V gene. Trimming took 2 bases from V and 1 from J, leaving 11 bases between them.

V usage is TRBV9 and J usage is TRBJ2-1; 7 bases agree with TRBD2. Germline V gives CDR1 SGDLS, CDR2 YYNGEE. The CDR3 sequence is 17 residues long. V gave up 7 bases and J gave up 4 bases; unmatched junction bases: 17. The CDR3 DNA reads TGTGCCAGCGGCTCGGCAGCCAGCGGGGTTACATACAATGAGCAGTTCTTC. The encoded protein is CASGSAASGVTYNEQFF.

The chain couples TRBV7-9 to TRBJ1-6; 9 bases line up with TRBD1. Germline V gives CDR1 SEHNR, CDR2 FQNEAQ (reference sequence). The length of the CDR3 is 15 residues. Trimming at V came to 5 bases and at J to 5 bases, leaving 4 bases not matched to a gene. The CDR3 bases are TGTGCCAGCAGCGGACAGGGGAAGGATAATTCACCCCTCCACTTT. This gives the protein CASSGQGKDNSPLHF.

This clone was observed a single time. The chain employs TRBV5-1 and TRBJ2-5, with a weak D call TRBD2 (6 bases). CDR1 is SGHRS, CDR2 YFSETQ, per germline. V was pared by 0 bases and J by 7 bases, with 13 bases between. The CDR3 is made up of 14 amino acids. CDR3 region: CASSLGTGELTQYF. The CDR3, as DNA: TGCGCCAGCAGCTTGGGAACGGGAGAGCTGACCCAGTACTTC.

The chain links TRBV27 to TRBJ2-1; 8 bases match TRBD2. The CDR3 contains 14 residues. The junction had 9 bases not matched to a gene; V was cut back by 6 bases and J by 8 bases. Germline CDR1 reads MNHEY; CDR2 reads SMNVEV (reference sequence). The DNA for the CDR3 is TGTGCCAGCAGCCTCCCGGGAGGGTGGGATGAGCAGTTCTTC. Translation gives CASSLPGGWDEQFF.

J is TRBJ2-7 and V is TRBV7-2, with D unclear. This CDR3 region has 16 residues. Germline V gene data show CDR1 as SGHTA and CDR2 as FQGNSA. V shed 0 bases and J shed 3 bases, with 15 bases lying between them. CDR3 DNA sequence: TGTGCCAGCAGCTTAGCGGCTTATCCGAAACTCTACGAGCAGTACTTC. Amino acids: CASSLAAYPKLYEQYF.

A few counts support this clone. The V call is TRBV27, the J call TRBJ2-7; the D is unclear. Per the germline V gene, CDR1 is MNHEY and CDR2 is SMNVEV (reference sequence). V lost 4 bases to trimming and J lost 3 bases, with 7 bases between them. This CDR3 contains 12 residues. The DNA of the CDR3 is TGTGCCAGCAGTTCTCCCAACTACGAGCAGTACTTC. Its protein is CASSSPNYEQYF.

This chain uses TRBV25-1 with TRBJ2-3; 13 bases agree with TRBD2. The V gene end was trimmed by 6 bases and the J gene end by 6 bases; junction bases not matched to a gene: 3. The CDR3 spans 14 residues. Germline loops: CDR1 MGHDK, CDR2 SYGVNS. The CDR3 DNA is TGTGCCAGCAGCGGGACTAGCGGGATTGATACGCAGTATTTT. Translating it yields CASSGTSGIDTQYF.

This clone has a single count. The chain employs TRBV27 and TRBJ1-1; TRBD1 agrees at 9 bases. Germline trimming cut 0 bases from V and 12 bases from J; bases unmatched to any gene: 17. Per germline, CDR1 MNHEY and CDR2 SMNVEV (reference sequence). This CDR3 region has 17 residues. CDR3 sequence reads: CASSLSKQGALNGLTFF. In DNA form, the CDR3 reads TGTGCCAGCAGTTTATCGAAACAGGGGGCGTTGAATGGATTAACTTTCTTT.

This chain links TRBV4-1 with TRBJ2-7; 11 nucleotides agree with TRBD1. V shed 3 bases and J 6 bases; nucleotides not matched to a gene: 4. The CDR3 totals 14 residues. Germline CDR1 MGHRA, CDR2 YSYEKL. The CDR3 sequence is CASSQSGTGGEQYF. The DNA for the CDR3 is TGCGCCAGCAGCCAGTCTGGGACAGGGGGCGAGCAGTACTTC.

This chain links TRBV7-2 with TRBJ2-7, with D possibly being TRBD2 (6 bases). V lost 1 base and J lost 7, with 11 bases in between. CDR3 length: 13 residues. Germline loops: CDR1 SGHTA, CDR2 FQGNSA. CDR3 nucleotide sequence: TGTGCCAGCAGCTTAGGGTCGGCGGGGGAGCAGTACTTC. This translates into CASSLGSAGEQYF.

The chain recombines TRBV9 with TRBJ1-5; D might be TRBD1 (5 bases). V lost 4 bases and J 4 bases, leaving 15 bases between the germline ends. CDR1 is SGDLS, CDR2 YYNGEE, per germline. The CDR3 extends over 15 amino acids. The CDR3 DNA reads as TGTGCCAGCAGCAAGGCAGGGTATCCTAATCAGCCCCAGCATTTT. As protein: CASSKAGYPNQPQHF. Variable domain in full (rest from reference TRBV9 and TRBJ1-5): DSGVTQTPKHLITATGQRVTLRCSPRSGDLSVYWYQQSLDQGLQFLIQYYNGEERAKGNILERFSAQQFPDLHSELNLSSLELGDSALYFCASSKAGYPNQPQHFGDGTRLSIL.

The chain employs TRBV14 and TRBJ2-1; no reliable D call. V lost 1 base and J 5 bases, leaving 9 bases between the germline ends. This CDR3 is built from 14 residues. Germline V CDR1 and CDR2: SGHDN, FVKESK. The CDR3 is CASSQVDLDNEQFF. DNA for the CDR3: TGTGCCAGCAGCCAAGTTGATTTGGACAATGAGCAGTTCTTC.

This clone appeared a single time. The V and J genes are TRBV25-1 and TRBJ1-2; D is undetermined. In germline, CDR1 is MGHDK, CDR2 SYGVNS. This CDR3 is built from 15 residues. V shed 3 bases and J shed 0 bases, with 11 bases lying between them. CDR3 region: CASSDIVDSNYGYTF. In DNA form, the CDR3 reads TGTGCCAGCAGTGATATCGTGGATTCTAACTATGGCTACACCTTC.

This clone was observed once. This sequence joins TRBV7-8 and TRBJ2-5; D might be TRBD2 (5 bases). The germline V gene encodes CDR1 SGHVS and CDR2 FQNEAQ. Trimming stripped 5 bases from V and 5 bases from J, with 15 bases between. This CDR3 region has 14 residues. The CDR3 DNA reads TGTGCCAGCAGCAAGACTAATCCTACGGAGACCCAGTACTTC. This codes for CASSKTNPTETQYF.

This chain uses TRBV28 with TRBJ2-1; TRBD2 matches at 12 bases. Losses at the gene ends were 4 bases for V and 3 bases for J; bases not matched to a gene: 22. This CDR3 spans 22 amino acids. The germline CDR1 and CDR2 sequences are MDHEN and SYDVKM. The CDR3 region is CASSSNRVSLAGGGRGYNEQFF. The CDR3 nucleotides are TGTGCCAGCAGTTCTAACAGGGTCTCACTAGCGGGAGGCGGGCGCGGCTACAATGAGCAGTTCTTC.

The rearrangement links TRBV5-4 to TRBJ2-2; 16 bases match TRBD2. V trimming: 4 bases; J trimming: 6 bases; junction bases outside the gene matches: 9. Germline CDR1 reads SGHNT; CDR2 reads YYREEE (reference sequence). This CDR3 comprises 18 residues. For the CDR3, the DNA is TGTGCCAGCAGCGCGGGACTAGCGGGAGGGCTGAGGGCCGGGGAGCTGTTTTTT. Protein: CASSAGLAGGLRAGELFF.

The rearrangement links TRBV21-1 to TRBJ1-4; TRBD1, as called in the table, went unchecked against the DNA. TRBV21-1 is listed as a pseudogene. This CDR3 has 19 amino acids. CDR3 region: CASSKGGSDRDRSPEKLFF. The CDR3 DNA reads as TGTGCCAGCAGCAAAGGAGGATCGGACAGGGACAGGTCGCCTGAAAAACTGTTTTTT.

The chain is built from TRBV19 and TRBJ2-1; TRBD1 aligns across 7 bases. Germline trimming cut 6 bases from V and 7 bases from J; bases unmatched to any gene: 9. CDR1 and CDR2 from the germline V gene are LNHDA and SQIVND (reference sequence). The length of the CDR3 is 14 residues. CDR3 DNA sequence: TGTGCCAGTAGAGTCATAGGGGGCGCGAATGAGCAGTTCTTC. Translating gives CASRVIGGANEQFF. Full variable domain (remainder filled in from reference TRBV19 and TRBJ2-1): DGGITQSPKYLFRKEGQNVTLSCEQNLNHDAMYWYRQDPGQGLRLIYYSQIVNDFQKGDIAEGYSVSREKKESFPLTVTSAQKNPTAFYLCASRVIGGANEQFFGPGTRLTVL.

The chain is built from TRBV27 and TRBJ1-5; 9 nucleotides align to TRBD1. This CDR3 region has 15 residues. With 6 bases clipped from V and 6 bases from J, the junction kept 9 bases outside the gene matches. The germline V gene encodes CDR1 MNHEY and CDR2 SMNVEV (reference sequence). CDR3 sequence (DNA): TGTGCCAGCAGCACAAACAGGGGGCTCGCTCAGCCCCAGCATTTT. This sequence encodes CASSTNRGLAQPQHF.